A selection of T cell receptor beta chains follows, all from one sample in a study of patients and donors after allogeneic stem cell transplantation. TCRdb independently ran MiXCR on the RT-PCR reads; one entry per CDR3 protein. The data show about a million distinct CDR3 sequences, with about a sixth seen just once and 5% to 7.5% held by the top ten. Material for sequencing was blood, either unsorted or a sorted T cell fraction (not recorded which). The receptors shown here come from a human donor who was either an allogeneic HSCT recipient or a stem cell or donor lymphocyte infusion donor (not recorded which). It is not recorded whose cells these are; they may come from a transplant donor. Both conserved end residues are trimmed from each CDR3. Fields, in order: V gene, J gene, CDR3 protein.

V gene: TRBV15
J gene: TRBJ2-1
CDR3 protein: ATSRDLTNEQF

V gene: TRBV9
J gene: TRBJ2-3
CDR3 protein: ASSVLPEGDTQY

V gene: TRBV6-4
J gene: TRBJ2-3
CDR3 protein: ASSGQGASDTQY

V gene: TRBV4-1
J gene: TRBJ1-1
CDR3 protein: ASSQPPASPNTEAF

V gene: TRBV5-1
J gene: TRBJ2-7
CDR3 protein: ASSLEGDYEQY

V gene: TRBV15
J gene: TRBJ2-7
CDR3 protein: ATSRDGVLGEQY

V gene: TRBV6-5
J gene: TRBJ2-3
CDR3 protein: ASSSRQGGTDTQY

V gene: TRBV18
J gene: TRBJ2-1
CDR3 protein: ASSSDRRRGEQF

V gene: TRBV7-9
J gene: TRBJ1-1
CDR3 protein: ASSSIRAQGVSGAF

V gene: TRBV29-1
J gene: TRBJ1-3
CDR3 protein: SVEGQASGNTIY

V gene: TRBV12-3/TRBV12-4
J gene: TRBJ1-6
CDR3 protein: ASRPSGTNSPLH

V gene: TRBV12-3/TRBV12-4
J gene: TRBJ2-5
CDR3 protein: ASSLYRDRGQKETQY

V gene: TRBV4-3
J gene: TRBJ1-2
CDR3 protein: ASSQDRGAIYGYT

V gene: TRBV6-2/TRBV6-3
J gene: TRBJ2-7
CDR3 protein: ASSGQSTYEQY

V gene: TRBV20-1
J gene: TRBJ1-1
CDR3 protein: SANRQGAEAF

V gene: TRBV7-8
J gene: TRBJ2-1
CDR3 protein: ASSSPEASYNEQF

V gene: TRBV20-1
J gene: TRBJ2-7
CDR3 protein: SASRSRPEQY

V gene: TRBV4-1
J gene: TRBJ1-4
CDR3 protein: ASSYDRGQRGTNEKLF

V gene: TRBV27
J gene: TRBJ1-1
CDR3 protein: ASSQTGGETEAF

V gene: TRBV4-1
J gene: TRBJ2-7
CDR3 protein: ASSQYVGTANYEQY

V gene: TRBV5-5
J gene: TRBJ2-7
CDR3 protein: ASSLQGGTEQY

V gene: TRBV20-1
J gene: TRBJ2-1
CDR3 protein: SAPRAPSGEYNEQF

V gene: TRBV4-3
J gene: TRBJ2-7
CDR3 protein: SSSQGGTGEQY

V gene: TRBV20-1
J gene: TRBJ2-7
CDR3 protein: SANPRDRASYEQY

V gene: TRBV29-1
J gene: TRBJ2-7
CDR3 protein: SVPGPREQY

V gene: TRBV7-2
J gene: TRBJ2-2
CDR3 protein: ASSFASGTVTGELF

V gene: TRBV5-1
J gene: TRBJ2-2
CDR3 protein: ASSGGLDTGELF

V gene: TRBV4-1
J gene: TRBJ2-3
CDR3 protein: ASSQVSSRGRENTQY

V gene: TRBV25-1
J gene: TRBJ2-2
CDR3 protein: ASSPSGGGPTGELF

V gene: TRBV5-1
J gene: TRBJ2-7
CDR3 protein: ASSIETHYEQY

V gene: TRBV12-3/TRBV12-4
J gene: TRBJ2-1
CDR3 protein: ASSFTLASNEQF

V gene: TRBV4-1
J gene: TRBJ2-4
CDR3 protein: ASSQERGKRNIQY

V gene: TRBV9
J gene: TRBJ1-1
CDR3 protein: ASSVVTGGTEAF

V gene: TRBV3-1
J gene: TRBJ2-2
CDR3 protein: AAGGGNGELF

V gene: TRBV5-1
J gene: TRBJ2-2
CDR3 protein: ASSFQTGGTGELF

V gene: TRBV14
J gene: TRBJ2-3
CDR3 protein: ASSQAQTTDTQY

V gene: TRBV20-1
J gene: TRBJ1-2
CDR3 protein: SAELTANYGYT

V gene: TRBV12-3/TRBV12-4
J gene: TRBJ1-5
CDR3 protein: ASSRPGSYSNQPQH

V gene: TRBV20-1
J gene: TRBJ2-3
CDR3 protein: SAAGTGPSDTQY

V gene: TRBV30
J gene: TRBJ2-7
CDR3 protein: AWSGLRSSYEQY

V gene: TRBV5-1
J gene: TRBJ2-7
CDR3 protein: ASSLGLGSGEQY

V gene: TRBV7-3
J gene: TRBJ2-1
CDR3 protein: ASSLTPDRAYNEQF

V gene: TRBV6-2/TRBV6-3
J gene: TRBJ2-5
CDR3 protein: ASSYFGGPQETQY

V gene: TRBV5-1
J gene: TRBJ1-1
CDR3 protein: ASSLGQVEAF

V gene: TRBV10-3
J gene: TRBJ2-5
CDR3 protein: AISQRGDQETQY

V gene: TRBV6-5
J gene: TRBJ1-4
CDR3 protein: ASSYSPGSATNEKLF